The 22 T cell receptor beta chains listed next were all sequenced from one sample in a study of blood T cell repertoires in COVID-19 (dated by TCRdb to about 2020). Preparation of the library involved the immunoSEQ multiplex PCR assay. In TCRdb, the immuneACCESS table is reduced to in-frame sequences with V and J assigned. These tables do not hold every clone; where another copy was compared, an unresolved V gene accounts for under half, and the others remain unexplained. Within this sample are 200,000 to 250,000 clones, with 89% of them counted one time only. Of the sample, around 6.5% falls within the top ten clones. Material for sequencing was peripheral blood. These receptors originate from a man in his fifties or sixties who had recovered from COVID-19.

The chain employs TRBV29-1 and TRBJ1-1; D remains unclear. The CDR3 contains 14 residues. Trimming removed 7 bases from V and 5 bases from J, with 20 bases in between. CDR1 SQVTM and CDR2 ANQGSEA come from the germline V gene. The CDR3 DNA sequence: TGCAGCGCTGGACCCTCGAACGGGGTGACTGAAGCTTTCTTT. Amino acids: CSAGPSNGVTEAFF.

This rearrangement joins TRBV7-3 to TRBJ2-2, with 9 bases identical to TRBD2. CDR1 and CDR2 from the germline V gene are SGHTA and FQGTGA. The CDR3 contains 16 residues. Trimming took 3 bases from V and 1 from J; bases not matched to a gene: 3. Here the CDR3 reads CASSFRREGNTGELFF. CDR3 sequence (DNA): TGTGCCAGCAGCTTCCGGCGGGAGGGGAACACCGGGGAGCTGTTTTTT.

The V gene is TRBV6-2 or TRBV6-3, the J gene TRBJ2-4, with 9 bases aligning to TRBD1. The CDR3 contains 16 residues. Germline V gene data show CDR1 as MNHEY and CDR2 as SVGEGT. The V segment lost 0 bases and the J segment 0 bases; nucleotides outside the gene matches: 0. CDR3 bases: TGTGCCAGCAGTTACTCGACAGGGGGAGCCAAAAACATTCAGTACTTC. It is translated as CASSYSTGGAKNIQYF.

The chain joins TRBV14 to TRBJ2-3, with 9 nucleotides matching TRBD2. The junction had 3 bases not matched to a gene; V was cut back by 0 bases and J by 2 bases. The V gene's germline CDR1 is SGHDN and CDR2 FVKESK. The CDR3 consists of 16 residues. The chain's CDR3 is CASSQDSGSTTDTQYF. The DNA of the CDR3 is TGTGCCAGCAGCCAAGATAGCGGGAGCACCACAGATACGCAGTATTTT.

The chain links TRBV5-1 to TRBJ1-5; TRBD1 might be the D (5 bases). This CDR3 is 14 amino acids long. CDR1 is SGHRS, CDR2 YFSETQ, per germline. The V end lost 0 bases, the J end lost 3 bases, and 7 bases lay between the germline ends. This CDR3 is CASSLGTLNQPQHF. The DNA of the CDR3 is TGCGCCAGCAGCTTGGGGACACTCAATCAGCCCCAGCATTTT.

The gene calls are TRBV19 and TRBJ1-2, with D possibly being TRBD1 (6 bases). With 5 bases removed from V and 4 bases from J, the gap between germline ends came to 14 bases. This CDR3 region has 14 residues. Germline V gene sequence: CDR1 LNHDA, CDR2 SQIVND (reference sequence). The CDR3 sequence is CASSPRDNLYGYTF. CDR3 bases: TGTGCCAGTAGTCCCAGGGACAACCTCTATGGCTACACCTTC.

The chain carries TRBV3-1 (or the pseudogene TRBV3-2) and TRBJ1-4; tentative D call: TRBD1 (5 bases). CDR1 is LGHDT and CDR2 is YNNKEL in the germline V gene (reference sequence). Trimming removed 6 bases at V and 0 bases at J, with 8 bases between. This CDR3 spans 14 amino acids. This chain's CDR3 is CASSHRTTNEKLFF. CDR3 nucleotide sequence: TGTGCCAGCAGTCACAGGACAACTAATGAAAAACTGTTTTTT.

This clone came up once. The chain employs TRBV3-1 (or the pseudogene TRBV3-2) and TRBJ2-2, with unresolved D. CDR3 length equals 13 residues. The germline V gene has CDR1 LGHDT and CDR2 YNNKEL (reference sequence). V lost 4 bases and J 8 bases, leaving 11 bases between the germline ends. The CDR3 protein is CASSRAPSGELFF. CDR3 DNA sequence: TGTGCCAGCAGCCGGGCCCCTTCGGGGGAGCTGTTTTTT.

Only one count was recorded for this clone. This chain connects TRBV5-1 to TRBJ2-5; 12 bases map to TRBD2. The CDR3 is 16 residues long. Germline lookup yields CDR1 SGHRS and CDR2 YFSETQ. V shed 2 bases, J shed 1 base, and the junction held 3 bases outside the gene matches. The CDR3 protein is CASSFRLAGAQETQYF. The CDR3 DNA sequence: TGCGCCAGCAGCTTCAGACTAGCGGGAGCCCAAGAGACCCAGTACTTC. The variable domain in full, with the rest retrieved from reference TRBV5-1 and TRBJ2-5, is KAGVTQTPRYLIKTRGQQVTLSCSPISGHRSVSWYQQTPGQGLQFLFEYFSETQRNKGNFPGRFSGRQFSNSRSEMNVSTLELGDSALYLCASSFRLAGAQETQYFGPGTRLLVL.

CDR3 sequence: CASSLQGTASGEQYF. The CDR3 nucleotides are TGTGCCAGCAGTCTACAAGGGACAGCAAGTGGCGAGCAGTACTTC. The chain combines TRBV7-2 with TRBJ2-7; 7 bases line up with TRBD1. V dropped 6 bases and J dropped 6; count of bases not matched to a gene: 14. The CDR3 contains 15 residues. Germline V lookup: CDR1 SGHTA, CDR2 FQGNSA.

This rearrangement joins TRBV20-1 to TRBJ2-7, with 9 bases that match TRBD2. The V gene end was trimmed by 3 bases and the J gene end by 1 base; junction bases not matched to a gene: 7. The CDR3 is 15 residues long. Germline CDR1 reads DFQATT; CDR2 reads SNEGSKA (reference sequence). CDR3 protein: CSASILAGRSYEQYF. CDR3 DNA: TGCAGTGCTAGTATCCTAGCGGGGAGGTCCTACGAGCAGTACTTC.

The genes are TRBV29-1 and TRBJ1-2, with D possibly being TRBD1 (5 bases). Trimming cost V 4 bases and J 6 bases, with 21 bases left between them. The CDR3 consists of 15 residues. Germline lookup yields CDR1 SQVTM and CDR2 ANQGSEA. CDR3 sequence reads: CSVVSYGTTDNGYTF. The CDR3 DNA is TGCAGCGTTGTGTCTTATGGGACTACAGACAATGGCTACACCTTC.

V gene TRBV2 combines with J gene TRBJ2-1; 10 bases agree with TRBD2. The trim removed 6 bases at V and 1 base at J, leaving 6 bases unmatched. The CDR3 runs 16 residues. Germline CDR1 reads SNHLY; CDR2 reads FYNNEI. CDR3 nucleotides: TGTGCCAGCAGCCCCTGGACTAGCGGATCCTACAATGAGCAGTTCTTC. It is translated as CASSPWTSGSYNEQFF.

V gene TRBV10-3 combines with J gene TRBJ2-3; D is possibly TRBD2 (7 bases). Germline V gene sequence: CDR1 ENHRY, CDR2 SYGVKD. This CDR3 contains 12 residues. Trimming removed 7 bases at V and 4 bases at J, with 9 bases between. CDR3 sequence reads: CAIKGGADTQYF. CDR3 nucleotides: TGTGCCATCAAAGGGGGGGCAGATACGCAGTATTTT.

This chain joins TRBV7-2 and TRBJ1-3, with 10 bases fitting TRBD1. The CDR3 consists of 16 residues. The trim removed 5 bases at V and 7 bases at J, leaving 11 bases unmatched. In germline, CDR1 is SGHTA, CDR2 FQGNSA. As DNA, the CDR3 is TGTGCCAGCAGCATCTCGACAGGGGGCTCTCGGAACACCATATATTTT. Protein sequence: CASSISTGGSRNTIYF. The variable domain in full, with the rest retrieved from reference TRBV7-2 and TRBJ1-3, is GAGVSQSPSNKVTEKGKDVELRCDPISGHTALYWYRQSLGQGLEFLIYFQGNSAPDKSGLPSDRFSAERTGGSVSTLTIQRTQQEDSAVYLCASSISTGGSRNTIYFGEGSWLTVV.

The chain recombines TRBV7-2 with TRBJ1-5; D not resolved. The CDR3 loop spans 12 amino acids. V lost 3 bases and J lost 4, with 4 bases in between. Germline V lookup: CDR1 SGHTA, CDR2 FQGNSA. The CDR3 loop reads CASSLANQPQHF. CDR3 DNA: TGTGCCAGCAGCTTGGCAAATCAGCCCCAGCATTTT.

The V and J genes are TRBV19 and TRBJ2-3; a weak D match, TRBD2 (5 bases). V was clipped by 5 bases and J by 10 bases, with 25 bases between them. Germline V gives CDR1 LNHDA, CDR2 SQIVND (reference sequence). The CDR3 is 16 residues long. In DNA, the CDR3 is TGTGCCAGTAGTGGCCGGCTAGCCTCTCTGATGAACCCGCAGTATTTT. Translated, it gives CASSGRLASLMNPQYF.

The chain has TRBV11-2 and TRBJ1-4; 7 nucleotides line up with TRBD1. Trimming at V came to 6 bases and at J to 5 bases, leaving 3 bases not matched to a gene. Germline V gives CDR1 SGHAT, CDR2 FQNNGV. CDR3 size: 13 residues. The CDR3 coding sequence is TGTGCCAGCAGTCAGACAGGGAATGAAAAACTGTTTTTT. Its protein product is CASSQTGNEKLFF.

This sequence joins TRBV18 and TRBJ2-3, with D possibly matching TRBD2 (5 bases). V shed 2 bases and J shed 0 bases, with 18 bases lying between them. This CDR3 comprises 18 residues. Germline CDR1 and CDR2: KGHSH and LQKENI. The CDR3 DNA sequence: TGTGCCAGCTCACCAAGTGGCGGACGGGGTACTAGCACAGATACGCAGTATTTT. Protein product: CASSPSGGRGTSTDTQYF. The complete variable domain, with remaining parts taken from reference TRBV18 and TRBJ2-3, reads NAGVMQNPRHLVRRRGQEARLRCSPMKGHSHVYWYRQLPEEGLKFMVYLQKENIIDESGMPKERFSAEFPKEGPSILRIQQVVRGDSAAYFCASSPSGGRGTSTDTQYFGPGTRLTVL.

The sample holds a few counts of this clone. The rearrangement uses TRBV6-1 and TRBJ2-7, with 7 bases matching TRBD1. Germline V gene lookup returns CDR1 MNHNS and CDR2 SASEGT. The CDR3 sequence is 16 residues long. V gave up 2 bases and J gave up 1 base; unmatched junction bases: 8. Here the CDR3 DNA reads TGTGCCAGCAGTGAATTTTTTTTGGACAGGTCCTACGAGCAGTACTTC. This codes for CASSEFFLDRSYEQYF.

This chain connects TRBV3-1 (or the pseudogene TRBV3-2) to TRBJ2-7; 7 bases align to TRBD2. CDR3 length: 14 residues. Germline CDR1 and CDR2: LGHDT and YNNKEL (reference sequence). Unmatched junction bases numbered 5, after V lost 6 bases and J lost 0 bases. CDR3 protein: CASSWTSTSYEQYF. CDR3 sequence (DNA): TGTGCCAGCAGTTGGACTAGTACCTCCTACGAGCAGTACTTC.

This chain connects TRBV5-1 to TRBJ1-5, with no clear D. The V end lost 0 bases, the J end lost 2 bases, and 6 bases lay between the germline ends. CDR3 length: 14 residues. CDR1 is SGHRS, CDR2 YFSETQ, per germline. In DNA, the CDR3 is TGCGCCAGCAGCTTGGGTAGTGGCAATCAGCCCCAGCATTTT. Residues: CASSLGSGNQPQHF.